What follows is one TCR beta chain and its context. Its antigen remains unidentified. Germline V gene sequence: CDR1 MNHEY, CDR2 SVGAGI. The CDR3 runs to 16 residues. The V gene end was trimmed by 4 bases and the J gene end by 8 bases; junction bases not matched to a gene: 13. The study ran its PCR with 60 Vbeta and 13 Jbeta primers. Sequenced by immunoSEQ multiplex PCR; TCRdb stores in-frame clones only, minus some. The profile covers about 140,000 clones, with 76% appearing a single time and roughly 3% taken by the ten largest. These data belong to a study of cytomegalovirus exposure and HLA in healthy donors. For the study at large: In an earlier analysis, around 100 million unique TCR beta sequences were found from some 180 million T cells. Overall study findings and caveats: Reports state that TCR beta sequences accurately predicted most subjects' HLA-A and HLA-B alleles.

V usage is TRBV6-5 and J usage is TRBJ1-4, with 7 nucleotides matching TRBD1. The clonotype originates from a man aged 40-49 years in good health and CMV-seronegative. Input material: PBMCs. The CDR3 protein is CASSSPAEGAWEKLFF. Written as DNA, the CDR3 is TGTGCCAGCAGTTCTCCGGCGGAGGGGGCATGGGAAAAACTGTTTTTT.